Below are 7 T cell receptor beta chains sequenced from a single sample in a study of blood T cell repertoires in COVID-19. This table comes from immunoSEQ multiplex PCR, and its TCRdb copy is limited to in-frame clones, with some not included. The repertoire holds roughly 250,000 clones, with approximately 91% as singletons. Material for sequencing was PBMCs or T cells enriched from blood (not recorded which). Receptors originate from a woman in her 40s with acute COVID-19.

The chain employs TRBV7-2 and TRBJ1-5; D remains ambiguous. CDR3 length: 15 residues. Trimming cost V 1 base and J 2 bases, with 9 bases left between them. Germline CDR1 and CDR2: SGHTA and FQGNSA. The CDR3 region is CASSLEFGGNQPQHF. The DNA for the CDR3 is TGTGCCAGCAGCTTAGAGTTTGGAGGCAATCAGCCCCAGCATTTT.

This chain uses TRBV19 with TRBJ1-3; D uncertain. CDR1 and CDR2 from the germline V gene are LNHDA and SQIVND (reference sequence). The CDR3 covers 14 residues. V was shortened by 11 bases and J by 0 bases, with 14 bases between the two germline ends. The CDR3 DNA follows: TGTGCCGCCTCCACGGTACCCTCTGGAAACACCATATATTTT. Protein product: CAASTVPSGNTIYF.

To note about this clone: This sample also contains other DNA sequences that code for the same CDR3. The chain's CDR3 is CASSSAGGAGQPQHF. As DNA, the CDR3 is TGTGCCAGCAGTTCGGCAGGGGGCGCGGGGCAGCCCCAGCATTTT. This chain connects TRBV28 to TRBJ1-5; TRBD1 aligns across 8 bases. The CDR3 sequence is 15 residues long. Trimming cost V 4 bases and J 7 bases; bases outside gene matches: 9. Germline assignment: CDR1 MDHEN and CDR2 SYDVKM.

CDR3 loop: CASGRLSSYNSPLHF. CDR3 bases: TGTGCCAGTGGTCGACTCAGCTCCTATAATTCACCCCTCCACTTT. The chain uses TRBV19 and TRBJ1-6; D remains ambiguous. V was shortened by 8 bases and J by 0 bases, with 11 bases between the two germline ends. The CDR3 length is 15 residues. Germline lookup yields CDR1 LNHDA and CDR2 SQIVND (reference sequence).

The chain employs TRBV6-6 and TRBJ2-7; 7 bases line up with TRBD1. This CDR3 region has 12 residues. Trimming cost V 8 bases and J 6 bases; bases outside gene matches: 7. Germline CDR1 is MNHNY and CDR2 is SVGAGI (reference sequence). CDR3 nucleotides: TGTGCCAGCGGCGACAGGGTGGGCGAGCAGTACTTC. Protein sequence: CASGDRVGEQYF.

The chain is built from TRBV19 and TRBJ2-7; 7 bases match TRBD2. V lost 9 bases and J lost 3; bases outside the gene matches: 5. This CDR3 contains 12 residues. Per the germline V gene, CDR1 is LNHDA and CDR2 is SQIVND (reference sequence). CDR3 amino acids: CASGRSIYEQYF. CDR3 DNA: TGTGCCAGCGGGAGGAGTATCTACGAGCAGTACTTC.

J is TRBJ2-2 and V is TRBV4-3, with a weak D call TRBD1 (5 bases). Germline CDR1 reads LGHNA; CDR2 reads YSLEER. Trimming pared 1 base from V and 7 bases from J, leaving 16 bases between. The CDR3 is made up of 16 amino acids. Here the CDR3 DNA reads TGCGCCAGCAGCCAAGTAGGATCTCAGGGTCACGGGGAGCTGTTTTTT. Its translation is CASSQVGSQGHGELFF.